A selection of T cell receptor beta chains follows, all from one sample in a study of T-cell memory formation after mild COVID-19. MiXCR was run by TCRdb on the 5' RACE reads, yielding one entry per CDR3 protein. This table holds approximately 250,000 distinct CDR3 sequences, 16% found once. Sequences were obtained from PBMCs or a T cell subset sorted from them (not recorded which). All receptors come from a man aged 18 to 29 who had mild COVID-19 (a few samples of this study predate the infection). Cell type and time point are not known. Both conserved end residues are part of each CDR3. A D gene is named only where the DNA matches it firmly. Size values are once, few and many counts, or a class for expanded clones, and some rows have none.

v_gene,abundance,len,j_gene,d_gene,CDR3nt,CDR3aa
TRBV7-2,-,14,TRBJ1-1,-,TGTGCCAGCAGCTTACAGGTCGCGGACACTCAAGCTTTCTTT,CASSLQVADTQAFF
TRBV20-1,-,13,TRBJ1-6,-,TGCAGTGCTAGCATGGGGGGGAACTCACCCCTCCACTTT,CSASMGGNSPLHF
TRBV4-2,-,13,TRBJ1-5,-,TGTGCCAGCAGCCAAGACGGGGCTCAGCCCCAGCATTTT,CASSQDGAQPQHF
TRBV12-3/TRBV12-4,-,15,TRBJ1-5,-,TGTGCCAGCAGTCAGAGACCGGCTGGCAATCAGCCCCAGCATTTT,CASSQRPAGNQPQHF
TRBV4-3,few,15,TRBJ1-5,-,TGCGCCAGCAGCCAAGAAACAGGGAGCAATCAGCCCCAGCATTTT,CASSQETGSNQPQHF
TRBV5-1,-,17,TRBJ2-3,TRBD2,TGCGCCAGCAGCGACTATAGCGGGGGGATGAGCACAGATACGCAGTATTTT,CASSDYSGGMSTDTQYF
TRBV7-8,-,15,TRBJ2-3,TRBD1,TGTGCCAGCAGCTGGAACAGGGGTGACACAGATACGCAGTATTTT,CASSWNRGDTDTQYF
TRBV6-2/TRBV6-3,-,12,TRBJ2-3,TRBD1,TGTGCCAGCAGGGAGCAGGGGGTAGCGCAGTATTTT,CASREQGVAQYF
TRBV3-1,few,15,TRBJ1-4,-,TGTGCCAGCAGCCAACGGTCCGCATCTCGGGAAAAACTGTTTTTT,CASSQRSASREKLFF
TRBV4-2,many,16,TRBJ2-7,TRBD2,TGTGCCAGCAGCCAAGGTTACCCGGGGGGGCTCGACGAGCAGTACTTC,CASSQGYPGGLDEQYF
TRBV20-1,few,12,TRBJ2-3,-,TGCAGTGCTCTTCGGGACACAGATACGCAGTATTTT,CSALRDTDTQYF